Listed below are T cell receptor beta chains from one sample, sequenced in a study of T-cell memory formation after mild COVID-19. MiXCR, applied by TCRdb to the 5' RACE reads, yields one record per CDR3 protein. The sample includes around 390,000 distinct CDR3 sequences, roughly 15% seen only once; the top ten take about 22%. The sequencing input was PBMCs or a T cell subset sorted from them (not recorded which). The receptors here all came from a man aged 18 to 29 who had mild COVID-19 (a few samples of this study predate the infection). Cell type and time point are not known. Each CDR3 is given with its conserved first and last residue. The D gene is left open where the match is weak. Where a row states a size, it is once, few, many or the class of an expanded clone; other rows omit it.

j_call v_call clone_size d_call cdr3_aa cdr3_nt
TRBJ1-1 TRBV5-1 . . CASRGAGDPEAFF TGCGCCAGCAGAGGGGCAGGGGACCCTGAAGCTTTCTTT
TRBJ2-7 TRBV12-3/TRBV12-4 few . CASSRDRFYEQYF TGTGCCAGCAGTCGCGACAGGTTCTACGAGCAGTACTTC
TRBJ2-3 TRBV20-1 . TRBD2 CSASQRGGRADTQYF TGCAGTGCTAGTCAGCGGGGGGGCCGCGCAGATACGCAGTATTTT
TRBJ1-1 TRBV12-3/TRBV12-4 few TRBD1 CASSPGQGSNTEAFF TGTGCCAGCAGTCCAGGACAGGGATCTAACACTGAAGCTTTCTTT
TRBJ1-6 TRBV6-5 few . CASMSGAYSPLHF TGTGCCAGCATGTCGGGGGCGTATTCACCCCTCCACTTT
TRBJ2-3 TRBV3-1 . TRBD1 CASSQERDRLRTDTQYF TGTGCCAGCAGCCAAGAACGGGACAGACTTCGCACAGATACGCAGTATTTT
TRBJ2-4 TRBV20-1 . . CSATPWGQNIQYF TGCAGTGCTACACCTTGGGGCCAAAACATTCAGTACTTC
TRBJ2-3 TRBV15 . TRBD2 CATSRDLLAASTDTQYF TGTGCCACCAGCAGAGATTTACTAGCGGCTAGCACAGATACGCAGTATTTT
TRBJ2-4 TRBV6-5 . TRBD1 CASSYSWTGGTKNIQYF TGTGCCAGCAGTTACTCGTGGACAGGGGGCACAAAAAACATTCAGTACTTC
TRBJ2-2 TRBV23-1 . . CASSHDGELFF TGCGCCAGCAGTCACGACGGGGAGCTGTTTTTT
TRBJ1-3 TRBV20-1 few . CSARLGSVYSGNTIYF TGCAGTGCCAGACTCGGGTCAGTTTACTCTGGAAACACCATATATTTT
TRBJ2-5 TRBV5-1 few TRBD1 CASSLPTGQETQYF TGCGCCAGCAGCTTGCCGACAGGGCAAGAGACCCAGTACTTC
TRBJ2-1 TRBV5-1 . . CASSGGQNEQFF TGCGCCAGCAGCGGAGGACAGAATGAGCAGTTCTTC
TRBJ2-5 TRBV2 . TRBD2 CASSPGTTEGETQYF TGTGCCAGCAGTCCCGGGACTACCGAGGGGGAGACCCAGTACTTC
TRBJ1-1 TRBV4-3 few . CASSLQGRAFF TGCGCCAGCAGCCTACAGGGCCGGGCTTTCTTT
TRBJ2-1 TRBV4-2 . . CASRGRYIEQFF TGTGCCAGCAGGGGCCGGTACATTGAGCAGTTCTTC
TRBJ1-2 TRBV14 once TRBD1 CASSQGGTVGYTF TGTGCCAGCAGCCAAGGGGGGACAGTTGGCTACACCTTC
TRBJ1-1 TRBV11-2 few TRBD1 CASSRRDRGGSTEAFF TGTGCCAGCAGCCGGCGGGACAGGGGCGGGAGCACTGAAGCTTTCTTT
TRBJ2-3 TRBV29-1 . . CSVYRTDTQYF TGCAGCGTATACAGGACAGATACGCAGTATTTT
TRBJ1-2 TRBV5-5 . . CASTQTDLYGYTF TGTGCCAGCACCCAGACAGACTTATATGGCTACACCTTC
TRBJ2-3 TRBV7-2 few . CASSPGPGRYTQYF TGTGCCAGCAGCCCGGGTCCAGGGCGGTATACGCAGTATTTT
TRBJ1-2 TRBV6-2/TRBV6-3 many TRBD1 CASTEPRGNYGYTF TGTGCCAGCACCGAACCCAGGGGGAACTATGGCTACACCTTC
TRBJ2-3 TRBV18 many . CASSRASTDTQYF TGTGCCAGCTCACGGGCTAGCACAGATACGCAGTATTTT
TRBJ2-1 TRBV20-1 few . CSARELTRDEQFF TGCAGTGCTAGAGAGCTCACGAGAGATGAGCAGTTCTTC
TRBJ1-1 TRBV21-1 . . CASSAKKQGKNGSTEAFF TGTGCCAGCAGCGCTAAAAAACAGGGGAAGAATGGAAGCACTGAAGCTTTCTTT
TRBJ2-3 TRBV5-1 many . CASSPIVRDTQYF TGCGCCAGCAGCCCTATAGTACGGGATACGCAGTATTTT
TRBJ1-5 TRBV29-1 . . CSVRQGHGQPQHF TGCAGCGTTCGGCAGGGTCATGGACAGCCCCAGCATTTT
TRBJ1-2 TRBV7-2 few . CASSPRARPLYGYTF TGTGCCAGCAGCCCCAGGGCCCGTCCCCTCTATGGCTACACCTTC
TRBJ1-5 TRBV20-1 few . CSANRDSNQPQHF TGCAGTGCTAACAGGGATAGCAATCAGCCCCAGCATTTT
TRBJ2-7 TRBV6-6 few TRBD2 CASSSPGGFYEQYF TGTGCCAGCAGTTCTCCGGGGGGATTCTACGAGCAGTACTTC
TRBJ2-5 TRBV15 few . CATRRAGETQYF TGTGCCACCCGTCGGGCCGGTGAGACCCAGTACTTC
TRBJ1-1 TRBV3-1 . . CASSQDLGGLKNTEAFF TGTGCCAGCAGCCAAGACCTTGGGGGACTGAAGAACACTGAAGCTTTCTTT
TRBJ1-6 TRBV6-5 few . CASSYSSSRGPYNSPLHF TGTGCCAGCAGTTACTCGAGTTCTAGGGGCCCGTATAATTCACCCCTCCACTTT
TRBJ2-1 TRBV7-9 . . CASSPGHGESYNEQFF TGTGCCAGCAGCCCGGGGCACGGGGAGTCCTACAATGAGCAGTTCTTC
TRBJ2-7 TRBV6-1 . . CASSGGSSAINGSYEQYF TGTGCCAGCAGTGGAGGGTCCAGTGCAATAAACGGTTCCTACGAGCAGTACTTC
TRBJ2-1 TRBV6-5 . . CASSRFQEEQFF TGTGCCAGCAGTAGATTCCAGGAGGAGCAGTTCTTC
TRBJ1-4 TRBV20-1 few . CSARDSINEKLFF TGCAGTGCTAGAGACAGTATTAATGAAAAACTGTTTTTT
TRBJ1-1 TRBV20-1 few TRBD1 CSAEQGVNTEAFF TGCAGTGCGGAACAGGGGGTGAACACTGAAGCTTTCTTT
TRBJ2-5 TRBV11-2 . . CASRAEGETQYF TGTGCCAGCAGGGCAGAGGGAGAGACCCAGTACTTC
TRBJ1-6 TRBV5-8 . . CASRGRVNSPLHF TGTGCCAGCAGGGGGAGGGTGAATTCACCCCTCCACTTT
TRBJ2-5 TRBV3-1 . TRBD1 CASSPVRTGGVETQYF TGTGCCAGCAGCCCCGTGAGGACAGGGGGCGTAGAGACCCAGTACTTC
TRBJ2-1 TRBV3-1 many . CASSQSRVSEQFF TGTGCCAGCAGCCAATCAAGGGTGTCCGAGCAGTTCTTC
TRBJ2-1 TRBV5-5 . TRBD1 CASSPPTWDREFF TGTGCCAGCAGCCCCCCAACTTGGGACAGGGAATTCTTC
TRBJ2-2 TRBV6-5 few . CASSYSWDLYTGELFF TGTGCCAGCAGTTACTCCTGGGACCTCTACACCGGGGAGCTGTTTTTT
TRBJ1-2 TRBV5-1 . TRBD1 CASSLDWGQAYGYTF TGCGCCAGCAGCTTGGATTGGGGACAGGCCTATGGCTACACCTTC
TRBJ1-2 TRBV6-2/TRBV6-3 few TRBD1 CASSYPSRDRGRYYGYTF TGTGCCAGCAGTTACCCATCCCGGGACAGGGGGCGATACTATGGCTACACCTTC
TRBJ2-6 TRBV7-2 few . CASRRQVPGANVLTF TGTGCCAGCAGGCGACAGGTCCCTGGGGCCAACGTCCTGACTTTC
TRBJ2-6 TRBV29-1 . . CSVIEASGANVLTF TGCAGCGTCATCGAGGCCTCTGGGGCCAACGTCCTGACTTTC